Described below is a single T cell receptor beta chain sequence and its context. What this receptor recognizes is not known. No qualities accompany the bases; no much larger clone lies one base away. The data were obtained in a study of cytomegalovirus exposure and HLA in healthy donors (dated by TCRdb to 2016 to 2017). Regarding the research as a whole: An earlier analysis of approximately 640 of the donors reported 250 to 300 Gb of sequence data and 100 million to 130 million unique TCR beta sequences from about 179 million T cells. An early release that covered roughly 600 HLA-typed donors contained 250 to 350 gigabases of sequencing data and some 87 million unique TCR sequences. The genetic ancestry cluster associated with self-reported Caucasian donors included about four fifths of the roughly 400 genotyped donors. The aim of the study was to test whether cataloging public T cell receptors could identify signatures of past pathogen exposure. The T cell repertoires of 666 subjects were profiled by immunosequencing and related to cytomegalovirus serostatus. Along with the roughly 670-subject first cohort, a separate validation cohort of over 90 different subjects was used. The study combined high-throughput TCR immunosequencing, statistical association of individual TCRs with disease status, and machine learning to predict cytomegalovirus infection status. A later analysis re-examined previously published TCR beta repertoires from more than 550 donors and added high-resolution HLA genotyping to investigate patterns of TCR occurrence. Rather than drawing on any new phenotypic data, the later analysis identified candidate immune exposures from TCR beta sequences and the way those sequences occurred across donors. To decide whether each TCR beta V gene segment behaved as functional or pseudogenic, an earlier analysis of fewer than 750 of the donors relied on high-throughput TCR beta sequencing. Donor age, sex, ethnicity and CMV serostatus were compiled together with the repertoire data. A later genetic analysis took genome-wide SNP genotypes for 398 of the 666 donors and used that subset as a discovery cohort. Every repertoire in the discovery cohort had been generated on one and the same sequencing platform. HLA typing covered class I and class II loci at four-digit resolution. The number of donors typed differed by locus, with roughly 629-640 for A, B, C, DRB1 and DQB1, more than 500 for DQA1, over 600 for DPA1, and around 460 for DPB1. Because of strong linkage in the cohort, five DR-DQ haplotypes were treated as single units for association and clustering. Across approximately 400 genotyped donors of the cohort, an average of approximately 240,000 unique TCR beta nucleotide sequences per donor were sequenced, and approximately 17% of those sequences were non-productive.

The CDR1 and CDR2 encoded by the germline V gene (reference sequence) are MNHEY and SMNVEV. From the cysteine up to the phenylalanine, the CDR3 has a length of 15 residues. Kept here is only the CDR3 DNA, which spans 45 bases and is read in frame from base 1. Cut back by 4 bases and 4 bases, the V and J ends lie 13 bases apart. The cohort consisted of approximately 670 healthy bone marrow donors. Cohort members were all nominally healthy when sampled, although unrecorded immune exposures were likely present. The donor tested CMV seronegative and was one of the 352 seronegative cohort members. Each donor provided a peripheral blood sample, and peripheral blood mononuclear cells were used for TCR beta sequencing. Genomic DNA extraction from the blood cell samples was performed with the Qiagen DNeasy Blood Extraction Kit. The library was produced with the immunoSEQ multiplex PCR assay. The multiplex PCR relied on a mix of 60 forward primers for TCR Vbeta segments and 13 reverse primers for TCR Jbeta segments. The CDR3 region of rearranged TCR beta genes was amplified from genomic DNA with a multiplex PCR assay. On the Illumina HiSeq System, the amplified TCR beta libraries were sequenced as 87-base-pair reads. Under the source paper's analysis protocol: In a later analysis, tens of millions of unique TCR beta chains were counted across the roughly 670 repertoires, and roughly 9.9 million of these chains were shared by at least two donors. Raw reads were error-corrected and collapsed into unique sequences with a nearest-neighbor algorithm that merged closely related sequences to remove PCR and sequencing errors. V, D and J gene segments were assigned by aligning CDR3 sequences to IMGT reference sequences. Each retained sequence needed at least a six-nucleotide match to both a V gene segment and a J gene segment. A rearrangement was called productive if the CDR3 had no stop codons and remained in frame with V and J, and every other rearrangement was called non-productive. CDR3 was defined according to IMGT convention as the region running from the second conserved V-encoded cysteine to the conserved J-encoded phenylalanine. In an earlier analysis of roughly 580 of the donors, sequences lacking an unambiguous match to a single V gene segment were excluded. In an earlier analysis of around 600 of the donors, V segments were called functional above 56.7% productive rearrangements and were called segregating when the between-donor standard deviation exceeded 5%. A statistical classification framework was built to diagnose cytomegalovirus status from the catalog of TCR beta chain sequences. V and J gene assignment, in a later analysis, came from comparing TCR nucleotide sequences with IMGT/GENE-DB human TR gene sequences. Using the TCRdist pipeline, a later analysis assigned CDR3 sequences along with most-parsimonious VDJ recombination scenarios. A later analysis defined each TCR beta chain by its CDR3 amino acid sequence plus V-gene family, and excluded reads lacking a unique V-gene family. A later analysis removed 500 to 600 highly shared, low-generation-probability nucleotide sequences to deal with suspected cross-contamination and a sequencing artifact. In a later analysis, a clonal expansion index for each public chain was calculated from normalized within-repertoire ranks of inferred template counts. Generation probabilities in a later analysis came from a VDJ recombination model fitted to out-of-frame rearrangements, and those results were checked against IGoR. Hypergeometric tests were used in a later analysis to score TCR-TCR, TCR-HLA and TCR-CMV co-occurrence, with a repertoire-size bias correction applied to the TCR pairs. False discovery rates were estimated in a later analysis by permuting HLA or CMV assignments 20 times. In a later analysis, co-occurring TCRs were grouped using DBSCAN, and TCRdist sequence similarity was added for clustering within HLA-allele-positive subsets. Repertoires with fewer than 30,000 or more than 120,000 public chains, plus five repertoires with anomalous nucleotide sharing, were excluded from co-occurrence clustering. In TCRdb, the immuneACCESS table is reduced to in-frame sequences with V and J assigned. These tables do not hold every clone; where another copy was compared, an unresolved V gene accounts for under half, and the others remain unexplained. V and J calls plus clone size are reproduced from that table; the DNA served to infer D and trimming. The sample profile shows about 50,000 clones; 80% to 85% of them were found once. In total, the top ten clones hold roughly 1.6% of the sample.

Results and caveats for the whole study, not just this receptor: The study listed 150 to 200 TCR beta chains as associated with cytomegalovirus. The 87-base-pair reads could not distinguish some IMGT-functional V segments, including TRBV6-2 and TRBV6-3, so those segments were excluded. Most TCR sequences were observed very rarely across donors, whereas some public TCRs were present in many individuals. An association between a missense DCLRE1C variant and V-gene and J-gene trimming of TCR beta chains was found in a later genetic analysis and replicated in an independent cohort. A further reported finding was that TCR beta sequences accurately predicted the HLA-A and HLA-B alleles for most subjects in the first cohort. According to a later analysis, most CMV-associated TCR beta chains appeared to be HLA-restricted, and the HLA associations seemed to be driven largely by CMV exposure. Only TCR beta chains were sequenced in this cohort, and the absence of alpha or paired-chain data limited detectable features. Over 15 rarely observed V segments, including chromosome 9 orphons, were excluded from the earlier analysis of a few hundred of the donors because counts were too low. A group of highly shared sequence variants was considered likely to be a technical artifact of the sequencing pipeline. Assigning TCR associations to individual alleles was difficult when HLA alleles, especially DR and DQ, strongly co-occurred. The authors suggested that the approach could potentially be generalized to other disease states and immunological phenotypes. A later analysis associated about 16,000 TCR beta sequences with specific HLA alleles at a false discovery rate of 0.05. In an earlier analysis of fewer than 750 of the donors, most TCR beta V segments were observed in productive rearrangements about 90% or about 30% of the time, broadly matching IMGT annotations. In vitro tests confirmed that a few of the cytomegalovirus-associated TCR beta chains recognize cytomegalovirus antigens. A later analysis found that TCR association rates varied across HLA loci, with DRB1 alleles showing the most associated TCRs and HLA-C alleles the fewest. Presence/absence analyses assumed roughly uniform sequencing depth across donors, an assumption that may not hold. CMV serostatus was the only immune exposure information available for the cohort. According to a later analysis, parvovirus B19, influenza, CMV and Epstein-Barr virus appeared linked to several top co-occurrence clusters. Because HLA typing was unavailable for some donors at each locus, only the typed subset was used in association tests. Compared with equally common non-associated chains, HLA-associated TCR beta chains in a later analysis were more clonally expanded and had lower generation probabilities. Linkage disequilibrium might explain the correlated functional status among segregating V segments, but an unknown experimental factor could not be ruled out. A later genetic analysis reported fewer N-insertions in productive TCRs among donors in an Asian-associated ancestry cluster than the roughly 670-donor mean. The classifier was reported to diagnose cytomegalovirus status with high specificity and sensitivity in both the original and validation cohorts.

The chain joins TRBV27 to TRBJ2-2, and perhaps TRBD2 as D gene, on 6 matching bases. Sequencing input: PBMCs. The TCR sequence derives from a man between 25 and 39 years old in good health and CMV-seronegative. The DNA reads as follows: TGTGCCAGCAGTTCCCTCGGGGGTTCCACCGGGGAGCTGTTTTTT. Its protein is CASSSLGGSTGELFF.